A selection of T cell receptor beta chains follows, all from one sample in a study of T cell responses to AZD1222 COVID-19 vaccine. The protocol was immunoSEQ multiplex PCR, while the TCRdb copy is restricted to in-frame clones and leaves out a portion. The sample records 110,000 or so clones, more than 75% being singletons. The sequences come from peripheral blood, collected 28 days after the second AZD1222 dose. Receptors were obtained from an adult who received the AZD1222 COVID-19 vaccine. CDR3s include the opening cysteine and the closing phenylalanine or tryptophan. The D gene is left open where the match is weak. Only part of the rows carry a size: once, few, many, or a class if the clone is expanded.

D	V	size	J	CDR3	DNA
.	TRBV18	few	TRBJ1-1	CASSRDGGLHAEAFF	TGTGCCAGCTCACGGGATGGGGGGCTACACGCTGAAGCTTTCTTT
.	TRBV30	.	TRBJ2-5	CAWSGQAETQYF	TGTGCCTGGAGTGGACAGGCAGAGACCCAGTACTTC
.	TRBV15	.	TRBJ1-3	CATSRADVGNTIYF	TGTGCCACCAGCAGAGCCGACGTAGGAAACACCATATATTTT
.	TRBV6-2/TRBV6-3	.	TRBJ1-1	CASSYLSSTEAFF	TGTGCCAGCAGTTACTTGAGTAGCACTGAAGCTTTCTTT
.	TRBV19	.	TRBJ2-7	CASSIEDEQYF	TGTGCCAGTAGTATCGAAGACGAGCAGTACTTC
.	TRBV27	few	TRBJ1-2	CATKERGGGYGYTF	TGTGCCACCAAGGAACGGGGTGGGGGGTATGGCTACACCTTC
.	TRBV7-2	.	TRBJ2-3	CASSSRRGTPTDTQYF	TGTGCCAGCAGCTCCAGGAGAGGGACTCCCACAGATACGCAGTATTTT
.	TRBV4-2	once	TRBJ2-1	CASSQGLAQGQQFF	TGTGCCAGCAGCCAAGGGCTAGCACAGGGCCAACAGTTCTTC
TRBD1	TRBV6-5	.	TRBJ2-7	CASRAGTGFGGEQYF	TGTGCCAGCAGGGCCGGGACAGGGTTTGGGGGCGAGCAGTACTTC
.	TRBV18	.	TRBJ2-1	CASSPHAARGNEQFF	TGTGCCAGCTCACCCCATGCAGCGAGGGGGAATGAGCAGTTCTTC
.	TRBV7-2	.	TRBJ2-7	CASSLSITREQYF	TGTGCCAGCAGCTTATCGATCACCCGCGAGCAGTACTTC
TRBD2	TRBV4-1	.	TRBJ2-2	CASSQEGLAGSGELFF	TGCGCCAGCAGCCAAGAGGGACTAGCGGGGTCCGGGGAGCTGTTTTTT
TRBD1	TRBV20-1	.	TRBJ1-2	CSANERGRGGYTF	TGCAGTGCTAATGAGAGGGGGCGCGGTGGCTACACCTTC
TRBD1	TRBV7-6	.	TRBJ2-2	CASSFVLKRLQGANTGELFF	TGTGCCAGCAGCTTCGTTCTCAAACGATTACAGGGGGCGAACACCGGGGAGCTGTTTTTT
TRBD2	TRBV7-9	.	TRBJ2-7	CASSVTSGSVYEQYF	TGTGCCAGCAGCGTTACTAGCGGGAGTGTGTACGAGCAGTACTTC
TRBD1	TRBV28	.	TRBJ2-7	CASSRVGTGVLEQYF	TGTGCCAGCAGTCGCGTAGGGACAGGGGTTCTCGAGCAGTACTTC
TRBD2	TRBV3-1/TRBV3-2	.	TRBJ2-7	CASSRSGRAGEQYF	TGTGCCAGCAGCCGTAGCGGGAGGGCGGGCGAGCAGTACTTC